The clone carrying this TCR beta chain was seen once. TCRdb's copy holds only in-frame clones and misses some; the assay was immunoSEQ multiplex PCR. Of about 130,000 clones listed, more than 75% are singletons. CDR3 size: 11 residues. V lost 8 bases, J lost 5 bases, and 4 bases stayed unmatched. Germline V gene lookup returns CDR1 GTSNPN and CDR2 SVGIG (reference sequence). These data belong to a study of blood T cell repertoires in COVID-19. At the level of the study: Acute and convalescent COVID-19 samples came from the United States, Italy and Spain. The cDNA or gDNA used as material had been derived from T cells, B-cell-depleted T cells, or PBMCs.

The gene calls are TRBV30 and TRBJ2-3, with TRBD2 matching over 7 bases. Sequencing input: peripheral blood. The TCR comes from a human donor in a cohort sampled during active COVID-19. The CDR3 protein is CARGVGDTQYF. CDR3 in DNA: TGTGCCCGGGGGGTGGGAGATACGCAGTATTTT.